The clone carrying this T cell receptor delta chain occurred a few times. Antigen unknown. The CDR3 has 22 amino acids. Germline CDR1 and CDR2: TSWWSYY and QGS. V dropped 6 bases and J dropped 0; count of bases not matched to a gene: 24. This sample is drawn from a study of Vδ1+ human thymocytes. General study findings and limits: Highly polyclonal TRG and TRD repertoires with Gaussian CDR3 length distributions appeared in thymus.

Extracted RNA was reverse transcribed into cDNA. The CDR3 regions were amplified by multiplex PCR from V-gene primers to a constant-region primer. TCRdb re-analyzed the multiplex PCR reads via CATT. The table lists about 55,000 delta-chain clones, 15% to 20% of them singletons. V and J are TRDV1 and TRDJ1, with 11 bases identical to TRDD3. This clonotype was sampled from a boy in the first two years of life who had congenital heart surgery. The sample comprised Vdelta1+ gamma-delta thymocytes from the thymus. Subset defined: FACS-sorted CD3+ TCRalphabeta- TCRVdelta1+ TCRVdelta2- thymocytes. CDR3 residues: CALGHRGPNWGIRGPDTDKLIF. For the CDR3, the DNA is TGTGCTCTTGGTCATAGGGGTCCGAATTGGGGGATACGGGGACCCGACACCGATAAACTCATCTTT.